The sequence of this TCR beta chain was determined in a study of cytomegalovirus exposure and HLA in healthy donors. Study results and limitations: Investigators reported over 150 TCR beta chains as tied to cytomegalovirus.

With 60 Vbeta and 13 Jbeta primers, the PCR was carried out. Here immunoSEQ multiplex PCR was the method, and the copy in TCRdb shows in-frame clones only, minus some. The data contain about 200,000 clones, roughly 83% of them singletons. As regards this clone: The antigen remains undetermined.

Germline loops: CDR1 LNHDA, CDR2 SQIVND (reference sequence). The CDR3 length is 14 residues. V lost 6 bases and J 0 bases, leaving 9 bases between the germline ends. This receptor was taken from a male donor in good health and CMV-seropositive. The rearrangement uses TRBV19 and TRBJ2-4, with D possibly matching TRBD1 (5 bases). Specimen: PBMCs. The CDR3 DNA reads TGTGCCAGTAGGGCAACAGGAGCCAAAAACATTCAGTACTTC. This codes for CASRATGAKNIQYF. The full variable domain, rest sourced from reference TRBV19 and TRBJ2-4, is DGGITQSPKYLFRKEGQNVTLSCEQNLNHDAMYWYRQDPGQGLRLIYYSQIVNDFQKGDIAEGYSVSREKKESFPLTVTSAQKNPTAFYLCASRATGAKNIQYFGAGTRLSVL.